Listed here are 31 T cell receptor beta chains from one sample, sequenced in a study of CXCR3 chemokines and chemotherapy response in bladder cancer. From the PCR reads, TCRdb called clonotypes with MiXCR, one entry per CDR3 protein. The table has about 13,000 distinct CDR3 sequences, roughly 12% seen once. This material was obtained from a patient whose treatment included neoadjuvant chemotherapy. The receptors stem from a human donor with bladder cancer that did not respond to neoadjuvant chemotherapy.

To note about this clonotype: This may be a read error, as it is one base from a much larger clone. The V and J genes are TRBV9 and TRBJ2-1; D may match TRBD1 or TRBD2 (5 bases each). This CDR3 has 16 amino acids. Germline values: CDR1 SGDLS, CDR2 YYNGEE. The CDR3 nucleotides read TGTGCCAGCATCGTAGGACGGGGCCGCTCCTACAATGAGCAGTTCTTC. Its protein is CASIVGRGRSYNEQFF.

This clonotype was seen more than once but under ten times. The chain is built from TRBV12-3 or TRBV12-4 and TRBJ2-5, with D perhaps TRBD2 (6 bases). Deletions cut 8 bases from V and 4 bases from J, with 14 bases between. The CDR3 has 13 residues. CDR3 in DNA: TGTGCCAGCCGGGAGTCGCCGAGAGAGACCCAGTACTTC. Its protein product is CASRESPRETQYF.

This clonotype was recorded at least ten times. V and J are TRBV18 and TRBJ1-1; D call uncertain. In germline, CDR1 is KGHSH, CDR2 LQKENI. The CDR3 sequence is 15 residues long. V lost 3 bases to trimming and J lost 5 bases, with 16 bases between them. CDR3 DNA: TGTGCCAGCTCACCGAGGCAGGCTCTTGAGACTGAAGCTTTCTTT. It codes for CASSPRQALETEAFF.

In its sample, this clonotype was seen many times. The J gene is TRBJ1-1, the V gene TRBV19, with D possibly matching TRBD1 (5 bases). V was shortened by 7 bases and J by 5 bases, with 17 bases between the two germline ends. The length of the CDR3 is 14 residues. Looked up from germline, CDR1 is LNHDA and CDR2 is SQIVND (reference sequence). The CDR3 reads CASMERRRGTEAFF. CDR3 coding DNA: TGTGCCAGTATGGAGAGGCGGAGGGGAACTGAAGCTTTCTTT.

This clonotype was counted between two and nine times. The chain carries TRBV27 and TRBJ2-7, with 12 bases fitting TRBD1. The germline V gene has CDR1 MNHEY and CDR2 SMNVEV (reference sequence). This CDR3 comprises 14 residues. The V and J ends lost 5 bases and 6 bases, in that order; junction bases with no gene match: 5. Here the CDR3 DNA reads TGTGCCAGCAGTCGGGACAGGGGGCGATTCGAGCAGTACTTC. This translates into CASSRDRGRFEQYF.

This clonotype was seen many times. This chain links TRBV7-9 with TRBJ1-1; D remains unclear. The V and J ends lost 7 bases and 1 base respectively, with 4 bases between them. The CDR3 is made up of 11 amino acids. Germline V gene sequence: CDR1 SEHNR, CDR2 FQNEAQ (reference sequence). CDR3 coding DNA: TGTGCCAGCAAGGGGAACACTGAAGCTTTCTTT. The encoded protein is CASKGNTEAFF.

Many counts were recorded for this clonotype. The chain combines TRBV6-1 with TRBJ1-2; D gene uncertain. Trimming cost V 3 bases and J 7 bases, with 12 bases left between them. Germline lookup yields CDR1 MNHNS and CDR2 SASEGT. The length of the CDR3 is 13 residues. The DNA for the CDR3 is TGTGCCAGCAGTGACCCTGCGCCGGCTGGCTACACCTTC. It yields the protein CASSDPAPAGYTF.

This clonotype counts as large. The V and J genes are TRBV19 and TRBJ2-1; 12 bases line up with TRBD2. Germline V gene sequence: CDR1 LNHDA, CDR2 SQIVND (reference sequence). The length of the CDR3 is 15 residues. Unmatched junction bases numbered 8, after V lost 6 bases and J lost 8 bases. CDR3 nucleotides: TGTGCCAGTAGCCAGACTAGCGGGAGTTTAGATGAGCAGTTCTTC. Its translation is CASSQTSGSLDEQFF. Complete variable domain (other parts from reference TRBV19 and TRBJ2-1): DGGITQSPKYLFRKEGQNVTLSCEQNLNHDAMYWYRQDPGQGLRLIYYSQIVNDFQKGDIAEGYSVSREKKESFPLTVTSAQKNPTAFYLCASSQTSGSLDEQFFGPGTRLTVL.

By its share, this clonotype is medium-sized (0.01 to 0.1%). V gene TRBV6-2 or TRBV6-3 combines with J gene TRBJ1-1, with 7 nucleotides matching TRBD1. V dropped 6 bases and J dropped 5; count of bases not matched to a gene: 6. The CDR3 is made up of 13 amino acids. CDR1 MNHEY and CDR2 SVGEGT come from the germline V gene. The CDR3: CASSPQGRTEAFF. The CDR3 DNA sequence: TGTGCCAGCAGCCCACAGGGGAGAACTGAAGCTTTCTTT.

By sample fraction, this clonotype is medium-sized. This chain uses TRBV6-1 with TRBJ2-2; 7 bases map to TRBD2. The trim removed 6 bases at V and 1 base at J, leaving 2 bases unmatched. The CDR3 contains 14 residues. CDR1 and CDR2 from the germline V gene are MNHNS and SASEGT. CDR3 in DNA: TGTGCCAGCAGCCAGCGGGAGAACACCGGGGAGCTGTTTTTT. This encodes CASSQRENTGELFF.

Ten or more counts support this clonotype. V usage is TRBV7-9 and J usage is TRBJ2-3, with 11 positions matching TRBD2. The CDR3 is 16 residues long. Germline V gene sequence: CDR1 SEHNR, CDR2 FQNEAQ (reference sequence). V shed 4 bases, J shed 1 base, and the junction held 4 bases outside the gene matches. CDR3: CASSSLAGGRTDTQYF. The CDR3 DNA sequence: TGTGCCAGCAGCTCTTTAGCGGGGGGGCGCACAGATACGCAGTATTTT.

In its sample, this clonotype was seen many times. The chain employs TRBV10-3 and TRBJ2-1; D possibly corresponds to TRBD1 (5 bases). Germline V gives CDR1 ENHRY, CDR2 SYGVKD. The CDR3 is 12 residues long. Deletions cut 4 bases from V and 8 bases from J, with 9 bases between. The CDR3 DNA reads TGTGCCATCAGTGCCAGGGCGGATGAGCAGTTCTTC. It encodes CAISARADEQFF.

This clonotype was seen repeatedly, ten times or more. The chain combines TRBV27 with TRBJ1-3; no reliable D call. The germline V gene has CDR1 MNHEY and CDR2 SMNVEV (reference sequence). Trimming pared 5 bases from V and 1 base from J, leaving 18 bases between. The CDR3 has 17 amino acids. The CDR3 region is CASSRTGEGSSGNTIYF. The CDR3 region has the DNA TGTGCCAGCAGTAGAACCGGGGAGGGATCGTCTGGAAACACCATATATTTT.

This clonotype was seen at least ten times. The V gene is TRBV27, the J gene TRBJ2-7, with D possibly matching TRBD1 (6 bases). Germline values: CDR1 MNHEY, CDR2 SMNVEV (reference sequence). V lost 2 bases and J 2 bases, leaving 10 bases between the germline ends. CDR3 size: 14 residues. CDR3 protein: CASSLGGKAYEQYF. DNA of the CDR3: TGTGCCAGCAGTTTAGGGGGCAAGGCCTACGAGCAGTACTTC.

The chain uses TRBV27 and TRBJ2-7; D call uncertain. V shed 4 bases and J shed 3 bases, with 10 bases lying between them. The V gene's germline CDR1 is MNHEY and CDR2 SMNVEV (reference sequence). This CDR3 spans 13 amino acids. CDR3 DNA sequence: TGTGCCAGCAGTTCGTCCGTCGACTACGAGCAGTACTTC. It translates to CASSSSVDYEQYF.

This clonotype is labeled medium-sized (0.01 to 0.1%). The V and J genes are TRBV6-6 and TRBJ2-7, with TRBD2 identical over 9 bases. This CDR3 comprises 14 residues. The junction had 5 bases not matched to a gene; V was cut back by 2 bases and J by 6 bases. Per germline, CDR1 MNHNY and CDR2 SVGAGI (reference sequence). The CDR3 bases are TGTGCCAGCAGTTACGGCGGGGGGGCATTCGAGCAGTACTTC. Its translation is CASSYGGGAFEQYF.

This chain links TRBV11-1 with TRBJ2-1; a possible D gene is TRBD2 (5 bases). Germline CDR1 is SGHAT and CDR2 is FQDESV (reference sequence). The CDR3 extends over 15 amino acids. The V gene lost 3 bases and the J gene lost 6 bases, with 15 bases spanning the gap. For the CDR3, the DNA is TGTGCCAGCAGCTTTTCCGGGGTAATCCGCAATGAGCAGTTCTTC. Protein product: CASSFSGVIRNEQFF.

This clonotype was counted only a few times. The V and J genes are TRBV7-9 and TRBJ1-3; no clear D gene. V shed 5 bases and J shed 0 bases, with 14 bases lying between them. This CDR3 spans 16 amino acids. In germline, CDR1 is SEHNR, CDR2 FQNEAQ (reference sequence). CDR3 sequence reads: CASSTSWGHSGNTIYF. Here the CDR3 DNA reads TGTGCCAGCAGCACCTCGTGGGGTCACTCTGGAAACACCATATATTTT.

In its sample, this clonotype was seen once. A far larger clone is off by one base, so a read error is likely. This rearrangement joins TRBV6-6 to TRBJ2-3; perhaps TRBD1 as D (7 bases). This CDR3 is built from 15 residues. Germline V lookup: CDR1 MNHNY, CDR2 SVGAGI (reference sequence). Trimming removed 6 bases at V and 4 bases at J, with 17 bases between. This chain's CDR3 is CASRMEGADADTQYF. CDR3 bases: TGTGCCAGCAGGATGGAGGGGGCAGATGCAGATACGCAGTATTTT.

This clonotype was seen repeatedly, ten times or more. The chain joins TRBV6-1 to TRBJ2-7; D is possibly TRBD1 or TRBD2 (5 bases each). The CDR3 is made up of 16 amino acids. V lost 6 bases and J 0 bases, leaving 18 bases between the germline ends. Per germline, CDR1 MNHNS and CDR2 SASEGT. The CDR3 region is CASSPGPRASSYEQYF. DNA of the CDR3: TGTGCCAGCAGCCCGGGGCCCAGGGCCAGCTCCTACGAGCAGTACTTC.

This clonotype is medium-sized (0.01 to 0.1%). The chain has TRBV19 and TRBJ2-7; TRBD1 matches at 7 bases. Trimming cost V 1 base and J 4 bases; bases outside gene matches: 1. CDR3 length: 13 residues. Per germline, CDR1 LNHDA and CDR2 SQIVND (reference sequence). CDR3 protein: CASSIGTGYEQYF. CDR3 nucleotides: TGTGCCAGTAGTATAGGGACAGGATACGAGCAGTACTTC. The variable domain in full, with the rest retrieved from reference TRBV19 and TRBJ2-7, is DGGITQSPKYLFRKEGQNVTLSCEQNLNHDAMYWYRQDPGQGLRLIYYSQIVNDFQKGDIAEGYSVSREKKESFPLTVTSAQKNPTAFYLCASSIGTGYEQYFGPGTRLTVT.

The sample holds many counts of this clonotype. This chain uses TRBV12-3 or TRBV12-4 with TRBJ2-7; TRBD2 aligns across 7 bases. V gave up 6 bases and J gave up 5 bases; unmatched junction bases: 4. The CDR3 is 12 residues long. The DNA of the CDR3 is TGTGCCAGCAGCCTCACTAGCGACGAGCAGTACTTC. Amino acid sequence: CASSLTSDEQYF.

The table lists this clonotype with a few counts. The chain recombines TRBV14 with TRBJ2-3; D not resolved. The germline V gene encodes CDR1 SGHDN and CDR2 FVKESK. The CDR3 has 15 residues. V dropped 1 base and J dropped 8 bases, with 16 bases sitting between them. CDR3 DNA sequence: TGTGCCAGCAGCCAAGGGTTTCTTGGCACTCTTACGCAGTATTTT. This encodes CASSQGFLGTLTQYF. Based on the CDR3 plus reference TRBV14 and TRBJ2-3, the full variable domain is EAGVTQFPSHSVIEKGQTVTLRCDPISGHDNLYWYRRVMGKEIKFLLHFVKESKQDESGMPNNRFLAERTGGTYSTLKVQPAELEDSGVYFCASSQGFLGTLTQYFGPGTRLTVL.

This chain connects TRBV6-5 to TRBJ1-4, with 11 positions matching TRBD1. Trimming took 6 bases from V and 3 from J; bases not matched to a gene: 3. Germline V lookup: CDR1 MNHEY, CDR2 SVGAGI. The CDR3 contains 15 residues. The CDR3 region is CASRGGQGANEKLFF. CDR3 in DNA: TGTGCCAGCAGGGGGGGACAGGGGGCTAATGAAAAACTGTTTTTT.

In this sample, this clonotype turned up many times. The chain combines TRBV10-3 with TRBJ2-1, with D perhaps matching TRBD1 (6 bases). This CDR3 spans 16 amino acids. Trimming took 6 bases from V and 0 from J, leaving 15 bases between them. Per germline, CDR1 ENHRY and CDR2 SYGVKD. The CDR3 region is CAIRSSQGNSYNEQFF. The CDR3 DNA sequence: TGTGCCATCAGGTCGTCGCAGGGGAACTCCTACAATGAGCAGTTCTTC.

This clonotype showed up just a few times. The rearrangement joins TRBV12-3 or TRBV12-4 to TRBJ2-7, with a possible D match to TRBD2 (5 bases). Deletions cut 2 bases from V and 5 bases from J, with 13 bases between. The CDR3 length is 14 residues. CDR3 sequence reads: CASSLTGFRNEQYF. The CDR3 DNA is TGTGCCAGCAGTTTAACGGGGTTCAGGAACGAGCAGTACTTC.

Judged by abundance, this clonotype is medium-sized. The CDR3 nucleotides read TGTGCCACCAGCAGAGATCGGGGGGACTATGGCTACACCTTC. Amino acid sequence: CATSRDRGDYGYTF. The J gene is TRBJ1-2, the V gene TRBV15; perhaps TRBD1 as D (5 bases). In germline, CDR1 is LNHNV, CDR2 YYDKDF (reference sequence). Between the trimmed V and J ends, which lost 0 bases and 3 bases, there was a span of 8 bases. The length of the CDR3 is 14 residues.

This clonotype came up many times. This chain uses TRBV12-3 or TRBV12-4 with TRBJ2-7; 8 positions agree with TRBD1. Losses at the gene ends were 5 bases for V and 2 bases for J; bases not matched to a gene: 8. The CDR3 runs 15 residues. The CDR3 spells CASSGGTGKTYEQYF. For the CDR3, the DNA is TGTGCCAGCAGTGGTGGGACAGGAAAAACCTACGAGCAGTACTTC.

This clonotype is judged medium-sized. The chain uses TRBV6-5 and TRBJ1-2; D is possibly TRBD1 (5 bases). Germline CDR1 MNHEY, CDR2 SVGAGI. The CDR3 covers 13 residues. Deletions cut 5 bases from V and 8 bases from J, with 15 bases between. The CDR3 loop is CASSTGLKGGYTF. CDR3 bases: TGTGCCAGCAGTACAGGTCTAAAGGGAGGCTACACCTTC.

In its sample, this clonotype was seen a few times. The chain is built from TRBV12-3 or TRBV12-4 and TRBJ1-5; D uncertain. The CDR3 has 13 amino acids. Deletions cut 3 bases from V and 6 bases from J, with 9 bases between. Here the CDR3 DNA reads TGTGCCAGCAGTTTTGGGAGGAGTCAGCCCCAGCATTTT. Its protein product is CASSFGRSQPQHF.

At least ten counts were recorded for this clonotype. V is TRBV10-3 and J is TRBJ1-4, with D unresolved. The germline CDR1 and CDR2 sequences are ENHRY and SYGVKD. The V end was cut by 0 bases, the J end by 8 bases, with 10 bases between. The CDR3 length is 14 residues. In nucleotides, the CDR3 is TGTGCCATCAGTGAGTCGGAGGTCGGGGAAAAACTGTTTTTT. It codes for CAISESEVGEKLFF.